These 9 T cell receptor beta chains came from one sample sequenced in a study of blood T cell repertoires in COVID-19. This table comes from immunoSEQ multiplex PCR, and its TCRdb copy is limited to in-frame clones, with some not included. This sample has 150,000 or so clones, with around nine tenths found just once. Sequenced sample: peripheral blood. These TCRs come from a woman between 70 and 85 years old with COVID-19, enrolled during active disease.

The table lists this clone with a count of one. The chain uses TRBV4-1 and TRBJ1-3; the match to TRBD1 covers 7 bases. The length of the CDR3 is 19 residues. J gave up 0 bases and V 0 bases, and 11 bases lay outside the gene matches. Germline CDR1 MGHRA, CDR2 YSYEKL. CDR3 amino acids: CASSQDRGTAEGSGNTIYF. The DNA of the CDR3 is TGCGCCAGCAGCCAAGATCGGGGGACAGCAGAAGGCTCTGGAAACACCATATATTTT.

The chain has TRBV5-1 and TRBJ2-7; D remains unclear. In germline, CDR1 is SGHRS, CDR2 YFSETQ. CDR3 length equals 12 residues. Between the trimmed V and J ends, which lost 4 bases and 5 bases, there was a span of 10 bases. This CDR3 is CASSLRSDEQYF. CDR3 nucleotide sequence: TGCGCCAGCAGCCTGCGGAGTGACGAGCAGTACTTC. The variable domain in full, completed from reference TRBV5-1 and TRBJ2-7, reads KAGVTQTPRYLIKTRGQQVTLSCSPISGHRSVSWYQQTPGQGLQFLFEYFSETQRNKGNFPGRFSGRQFSNSRSEMNVSTLELGDSALYLCASSLRSDEQYFGPGTRLTVT.

The table lists this clone with a count of one. The rearrangement links TRBV6-5 to TRBJ1-3; D is undetermined. CDR3 length: 14 residues. Trimming took off 5 bases at V and 0 bases at J, with 8 bases between the two ends. Germline CDR1 is MNHEY and CDR2 is SVGAGI. The CDR3 is CASSRESSGNTIYF. CDR3 nucleotide sequence: TGTGCCAGCAGTAGGGAGAGCTCTGGAAACACCATATATTTT.

This sequence joins TRBV27 and TRBJ2-3; D may be TRBD1 (6 bases). The CDR3 is made up of 18 amino acids. The germline CDR1 and CDR2 sequences are MNHEY and SMNVEV (reference sequence). Trimming stripped 5 bases from V and 2 bases from J, with 23 bases between. The CDR3 loop reads CASSPDRPQVFLTDTQYF. DNA for the CDR3: TGTGCCAGCAGTCCGGACAGACCCCAGGTTTTTCTCACAGATACGCAGTATTTT.

This rearrangement joins TRBV7-9 to TRBJ2-3; D is possibly TRBD2 (6 bases). CDR3 length: 14 residues. V was pared by 2 bases and J by 6 bases, with 12 bases between. Germline V lookup: CDR1 SEHNR, CDR2 FQNEAQ (reference sequence). The CDR3 loop is CASSLSGGKDTQYF. In DNA form, the CDR3 reads TGTGCCAGCAGCTTAAGTGGGGGGAAGGATACGCAGTATTTT.

This clone appeared once. The rearrangement joins TRBV10-3 to TRBJ1-5; 8 nucleotides align to TRBD1. The germline CDR1 and CDR2 sequences are ENHRY and SYGVKD. The V gene end was trimmed by 4 bases and the J gene end by 5 bases; junction bases not matched to a gene: 4. CDR3 size: 14 residues. In DNA, the CDR3 is TGTGCCATCAGTGGGGGACAGGTCGATCAGCCCCAGCATTTT. Translation gives CAISGGQVDQPQHF.

This chain links TRBV5-1 with TRBJ2-6; D possibly corresponds to TRBD2 (6 bases). Per germline, CDR1 SGHRS and CDR2 YFSETQ. Trimming shortened V by 8 bases and J by 4 bases, and 13 bases separated the two germline ends. CDR3 length: 14 amino acids. The CDR3 loop reads CASMAGPGANVLTF. Here the CDR3 DNA reads TGCGCCAGTATGGCGGGGCCCGGGGCCAACGTCCTGACTTTC.

The genes are TRBV2 and TRBJ2-3; a weak D match, TRBD2 (5 bases). CDR1 and CDR2 (germline): SNHLY, FYNNEI. The V end was cut by 1 base, the J end by 8 bases, with 10 bases between. CDR3 length equals 13 residues. The CDR3 DNA sequence: TGTGCCAGCAGTGAAGAGCGAGAGGGTACGCAGTATTTT. It encodes CASSEEREGTQYF.

V is TRBV5-1 and J is TRBJ1-6, with 10 bases matching TRBD1. J was trimmed by 7 bases and V by 4 bases; bases with no gene match: 5. Germline CDR1 SGHRS, CDR2 YFSETQ. There are 15 residues in the CDR3. CDR3 sequence: CASSPTGGRNSPLHF. The CDR3 DNA is TGCGCCAGCAGCCCGACAGGGGGCCGGAATTCACCCCTCCACTTT.